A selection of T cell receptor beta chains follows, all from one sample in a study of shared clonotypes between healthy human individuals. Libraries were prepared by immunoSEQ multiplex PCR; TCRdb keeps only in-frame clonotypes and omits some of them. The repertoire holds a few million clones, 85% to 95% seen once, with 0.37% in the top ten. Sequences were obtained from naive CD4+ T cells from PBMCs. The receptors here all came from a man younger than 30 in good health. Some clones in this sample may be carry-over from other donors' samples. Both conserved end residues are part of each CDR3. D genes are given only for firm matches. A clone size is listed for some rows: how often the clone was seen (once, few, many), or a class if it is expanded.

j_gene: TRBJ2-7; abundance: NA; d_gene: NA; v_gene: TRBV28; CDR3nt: TGTGCCAGCAGCCCCCCCGACCGCCTCTACGAGCAGTACTTC; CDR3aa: CASSPPDRLYEQYF
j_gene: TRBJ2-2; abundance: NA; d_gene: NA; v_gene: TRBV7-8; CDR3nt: TGTGCCAGCAGCTTAGCGCTGAACACCGGGGAGCTGTTTTTT; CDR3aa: CASSLALNTGELFF
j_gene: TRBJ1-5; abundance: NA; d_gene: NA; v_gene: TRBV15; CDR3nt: TGTGCCACCAGCAGCTTAGGGGAACAGCCCCAGCATTTT; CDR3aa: CATSSLGEQPQHF
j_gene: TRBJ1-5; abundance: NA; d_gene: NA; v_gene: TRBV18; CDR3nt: TGTGCCAGCTCACCTTCTGCAGGGAACAATCAGCCCCAGCATTTT; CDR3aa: CASSPSAGNNQPQHF
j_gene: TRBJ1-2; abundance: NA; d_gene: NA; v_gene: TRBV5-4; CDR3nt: TGTGCCAGCAGCGACGACAGAGCTAACTATGGCTACACCTTC; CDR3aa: CASSDDRANYGYTF
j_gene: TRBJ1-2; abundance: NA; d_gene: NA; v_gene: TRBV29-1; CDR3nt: TGCAGCGTTCGCAGGGAAGAGTATGGCTACACCTTC; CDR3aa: CSVRREEYGYTF
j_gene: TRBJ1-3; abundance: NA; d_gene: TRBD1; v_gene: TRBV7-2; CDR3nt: TGTGCCAGCAGCCCCGTGGACAGGGCCCGCTCTGGAAACACCATATATTTT; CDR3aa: CASSPVDRARSGNTIYF
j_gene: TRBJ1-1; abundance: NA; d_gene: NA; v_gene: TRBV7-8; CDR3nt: TGTGCCAGCAGCCCTCGAGTTGCGGAAAGTACGAACACTGAAGCTTTCTTT; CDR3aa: CASSPRVAESTNTEAFF
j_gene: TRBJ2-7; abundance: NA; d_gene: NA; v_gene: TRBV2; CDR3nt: TGTGCCAGCAGTGTCGAGACAGGCCAGTACGAGCAGTACTTC; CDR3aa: CASSVETGQYEQYF
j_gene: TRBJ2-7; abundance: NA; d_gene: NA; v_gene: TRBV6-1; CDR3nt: TGTGCCAGCAGTGGGACTCACCGACTAGGTCCCTACGAGCAGTACTTC; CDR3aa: CASSGTHRLGPYEQYF
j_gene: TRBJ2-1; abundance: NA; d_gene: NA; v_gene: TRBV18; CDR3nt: TGTGCCAGCTCACCACAAGGGTACTCCTACAATGAGCAGTTCTTC; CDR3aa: CASSPQGYSYNEQFF
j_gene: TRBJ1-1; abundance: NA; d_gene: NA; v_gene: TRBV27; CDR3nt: TGTGCCAGCAGTTTACCGGGGAAAGGTTGGACTGAAGCTTTCTTT; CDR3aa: CASSLPGKGWTEAFF
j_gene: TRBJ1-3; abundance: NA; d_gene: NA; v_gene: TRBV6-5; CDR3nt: TGTGCCAGCAGTCCTTTGGTACAATCTGGAAACACCATATATTTT; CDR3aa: CASSPLVQSGNTIYF
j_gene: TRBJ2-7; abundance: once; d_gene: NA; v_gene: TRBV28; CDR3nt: TGTGCCAGCAGCCCGGGACCGAACTACGAGCAGTACTTC; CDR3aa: CASSPGPNYEQYF
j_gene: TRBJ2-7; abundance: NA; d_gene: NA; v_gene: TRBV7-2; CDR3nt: TGTGCCAGCAGCCCCGGGGGTGGGACAGAGTCCCCCGAGCAGTACTTC; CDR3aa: CASSPGGGTESPEQYF
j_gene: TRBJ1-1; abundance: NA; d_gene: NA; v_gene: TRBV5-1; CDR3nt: TGCGCCAGCAGCTTGGTTGGGGGAGGCACGAACACTGAAGCTTTCTTT; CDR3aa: CASSLVGGGTNTEAFF